The source of this TCR beta chain is a study of human CD8 memory T cell subsets. The CDR3 covers 16 residues. The germline CDR1 and CDR2 sequences are MDHEN and SYDVKM. Libraries for TCR beta were constructed using UMI-labeled 5' RACE. TCRdb re-called the 5' RACE reads and shows each CDR3 protein once, DNA omitted. The sample data list approximately 6,700 distinct CDR3 sequences. The specimen sequenced was CD8+ T cells from PBMCs. The chain links TRBV28 to TRBJ2-6; there is no DNA to check the TCRdb D call of TRBD1. This TCR was recovered from a human donor in good health. This chain's CDR3 is CASSPGQPGGANVLTF.